This entry describes one T cell receptor (beta chain). Its specific antigen is unknown. The input lacks base qualities; no much larger clone sits a single base away. This record belongs to a study of shared clonotypes between healthy human individuals (TCRdb year 2020). About the investigation overall: A couple of women and a few men aged 18 to 49 years were included in the cohort. For each donor, CD4 naive and CD4 memory were each given three plates, CD8 naive was given two plates, and CD8 memory was given one plate. To estimate repertoire size and how much clonotypes are shared between individuals, the study performed deep sequencing of blood TCR repertoires from a few healthy adults. Different laboratories and diverse techniques were used to prepare libraries and sequence TCR repertoires, to increase sequencing depth and limit assay-specific biases. Each donor's leukapheresis produced roughly between roughly 0.85 and 9.5 billion PBMCs. Points the paper makes about the study in general: Rarefaction of sorted-subset datasets indicated incomplete sequencing despite the large sequencing depth. Pairwise subsampling indicated that sequencing depth was expected to affect the degree of clonotype sharing among donors. Estimated clonotype richness was generally larger for naive than for memory subsets. Sampling was restricted to blood, and TCR repertoires in tissues likely differ from the TCR repertoires found in blood. Across four donors, roughly 5% of naive CD4, approximately 3.6% of naive CD8, roughly 2.2% of memory CD4, and about 0.4% of memory CD8 clonotypes were shared. Clonotypes shared by all four sorted-subset donors showed higher generation probabilities than non-shared clonotypes. Because the study included only a small number of donors, the genetic and exposure-history diversity represented was limited.

TCR CDR3 regions were amplified from genomic DNA by multiplex PCR using the deep immunoSEQ assay. Extracted genomic DNA from each cell subset was spread evenly across all wells of several immunoSEQ 96-well plates, with each plate serving as a replicate. Each replicate PCR for sorted subsets received about 210 ng genomic DNA, equal to roughly 30,000 T cell genomes. Purified libraries were quantified with a Qubit 3.0 fluorometer, sized on a Bioanalyzer 2100, and re-quantified with the KAPA Library Quantification kit. Every immunoSEQ 96-well plate was sequenced on a dedicated single-read 150-cycle Illumina NextSeq 550 flow cell. Regarding the original processing steps: Because only junctional sequences without quality scores were contained in the immunoSEQ output, filtering matching that applied to full-length reads could not be performed. To assign V/J genes and CDR3, sequences were annotated against IMGT germline references using PyIR, a Python wrapper for IgBLAST v1.9. Reads were filtered out if the reads had weak V/J assignments (E-value above 1e-6), no CDR3, stop codons, out-of-frame junctions, or ambiguous translated residues. V3J clonotypes were defined as sequences sharing the same inferred V gene, J gene, and CDR3 amino acid sequence. Percentage overlap between repertoires was computed as shared unique clonotypes divided by the size of the smaller repertoire. RTK rarefaction, the Chao1 estimator, and Recon v2.1 estimates of unobserved clonotypes were used to assess repertoire richness. Generation probabilities for all TCRbeta clonotypes obtained by the gDNA method from four donors were computed using OLGA. TCRdb provides this immuneACCESS table in a form limited to in-frame rearrangements. Some clones are lacking; in checked studies, under half of them reflect an unresolved V gene, and why the rest are absent is not known. That table gives V, J and clone size, and the DNA gave D and trimming. This sample gives over 700,000 clones in total; roughly two thirds of them show up just once. The ten largest clones take up about 1.7% of the sample.

The donors were healthy, HIV-negative adults who had no recently reported acute infections or vaccinations. All donors were Caucasian adults living in Nashville, Tennessee, USA. Magnetic negative selection was used to enrich CD4+ T cells, after which naive cells were positively selected on CD45RA and the negative fraction became the memory subset. After blood collection by leukapheresis, PBMCs were isolated using Ficoll-Histopaque density gradient centrifugation and then cryopreserved in the vapor phase of liquid nitrogen. Analytical flow cytometry was used to check the purity and quantity of each magnetically sorted T cell population. From each sorted fraction, genomic DNA was isolated and quantified by UV absorbance on a Nanodrop 2000c. From its cysteine to its phenylalanine, the CDR3 spans 13 amino acids. Only CDR3 DNA remains: 39 bases, in frame from the first base. For CDR1 and CDR2, the germline V gene lists SGHAT and FQNNGV. V and J lose 1 base and 6 bases, and a span of 10 bases separates them.

This clonotype was sampled from a woman in her thirties in good health. This chain is built from TRBV11-2 and TRBJ2-7; no D gene is confidently identified. Sequencing was performed on memory CD4+ T cells sorted from blood. Read against the paper, the sample's cell subset or site label means: CD45RA-negative fraction. CDR3 reads: CASSLGVLREQYF. The sequenced DNA is TGTGCCAGCAGCTTAGGGGTCCTCCGCGAGCAGTACTTC.